Shown below are 27 T cell receptor beta chains from a single sample sequenced in a study of blood T cell repertoires in COVID-19. Assay used: immunoSEQ multiplex PCR; TCRdb lists only in-frame clones, some missing. Of about 180,000 clones in the sample, approximately 88% were seen once. Sequenced sample: peripheral blood. These receptor sequences come from a middle-aged woman with COVID-19, enrolled during active disease.

This chain joins TRBV12-3 or TRBV12-4 and TRBJ2-1; possibly TRBD2 for D (5 bases). The CDR3 runs 12 residues. Trimming removed 7 bases at V and 12 bases at J, with 16 bases between. CDR3 protein: CASTPAARSQFF. Written as DNA, the CDR3 is TGTGCCAGCACTCCAGCGGCCCGTTCGCAGTTCTTC.

The chain combines TRBV18 with TRBJ2-7; unclear D gene. The V end was cut by 2 bases, the J end by 4 bases, with 9 bases between. This CDR3 comprises 13 residues. Germline values: CDR1 KGHSH, CDR2 LQKENI. The CDR3 sequence is CASSPRDAYEQYF. CDR3 coding DNA: TGTGCCAGCTCACCAAGAGATGCTTACGAGCAGTACTTC.

The chain combines TRBV19 with TRBJ1-5; 7 nucleotides align to TRBD1. CDR3 length: 15 residues. The germline V gene has CDR1 LNHDA and CDR2 SQIVND (reference sequence). The junction had 6 bases not matched to a gene; V was cut back by 5 bases and J by 2 bases. The CDR3 is CASSPNTGGNQPQHF. The CDR3 nucleotides read TGTGCCAGTAGTCCTAATACAGGGGGCAATCAGCCCCAGCATTTT.

CDR3 sequence (DNA): TGTGCCAGCAGCTCGAGACTAGCGGACTACACTACCCGATACAATGAGCAGTTCTTC. The encoded protein is CASSSRLADYTTRYNEQFF. V usage is TRBV7-8 and J usage is TRBJ2-1; 9 bases map to TRBD2. Germline loops: CDR1 SGHVS, CDR2 FQNEAQ. The CDR3 length is 19 residues. The V gene end was trimmed by 4 bases and the J gene end by 4 bases; junction bases not matched to a gene: 17.

This clone was seen only a few times. J is TRBJ2-2 and V is TRBV18; no clear D. Trimming removed 2 bases at V and 4 bases at J, with 11 bases between. The CDR3 has 15 residues. Germline V CDR1 and CDR2: KGHSH, LQKENI. CDR3 region: CASSPSIRSTGELFF. CDR3 in DNA: TGTGCCAGCTCACCATCAATACGGAGCACCGGGGAGCTGTTTTTT.

This chain joins TRBV5-1 and TRBJ1-2, with D possibly TRBD1 on 5 matching bases. Germline loops: CDR1 SGHRS, CDR2 YFSETQ. V shed 4 bases and J shed 5 bases, with 15 bases lying between them. This CDR3 has 14 residues. CDR3 loop: CASSNLFRAYGYTF. The DNA of the CDR3 is TGCGCCAGCAGCAACCTATTCAGGGCGTATGGCTACACCTTC.

This clone has more than one count but fewer than ten. This chain links TRBV7-8 with TRBJ1-5; D may be TRBD1 (6 bases). The CDR3 is 14 amino acids. The ends were cut back, 6 bases at V and 0 bases at J, with 9 bases in the middle. Germline V gene lookup returns CDR1 SGHVS and CDR2 FQNEAQ. CDR3 DNA sequence: TGTGCCAGCAGAGGACAGAATAGCAATCAGCCCCAGCATTTT. Translated: CASRGQNSNQPQHF. The variable domain in full, with the rest retrieved from reference TRBV7-8 and TRBJ1-5, is GAGVSQSPRYKVAKRGQDVALRCDPISGHVSLFWYQQALGQGPEFLTYFQNEAQLDKSGLPSDRFFAERPEGSVSTLKIQRTQQEDSAVYLCASRGQNSNQPQHFGDGTRLSIL.

This clone was seen a handful of times. The V call is TRBV11-2, the J call TRBJ2-6; D gene ambiguous. The CDR3 extends over 14 amino acids. The V gene's germline CDR1 is SGHAT and CDR2 FQNNGV. V gave up 3 bases and J gave up 2 bases, with 5 bases separating them. The chain's CDR3 is CASSLYPGANVLTF. CDR3 DNA sequence: TGTGCCAGCAGCTTGTATCCTGGGGCCAACGTCCTGACTTTC.

About this clone: Other nucleotide sequences in the sample specify the same CDR3. V is TRBV28 and J is TRBJ1-2; 7 nucleotides align to TRBD1. V lost 2 bases, J lost 4 bases, and 1 base stayed unmatched. The germline V gene encodes CDR1 MDHEN and CDR2 SYDVKM. CDR3 length: 13 residues. CDR3 region: CASSLDRVYGYTF. The CDR3 DNA reads TGTGCCAGCAGTTTAGACAGGGTCTATGGCTACACCTTC.

The V gene is TRBV7-3, the J gene TRBJ2-7; TRBD1 matches at 9 bases. After removal of 5 bases from V and 5 bases from J, the junction contained 10 bases not matched to a gene. There are 15 residues in the CDR3. Germline lookup yields CDR1 SGHTA and CDR2 FQGTGA. CDR3 in DNA: TGTGCCAGCAGCCCCGGGGGGACAGGGAATGACGAGCAGTACTTC. It is translated as CASSPGGTGNDEQYF.

This chain uses TRBV19 with TRBJ2-3; 12 bases agree with TRBD2. The trim removed 5 bases at V and 2 bases at J, leaving 5 bases unmatched. Germline V lookup: CDR1 LNHDA, CDR2 SQIVND (reference sequence). The CDR3 consists of 16 residues. In DNA, the CDR3 is TGTGCCAGTAGTTCCGGACTAGCGGGGCACACAGATACGCAGTATTTT. Residues: CASSSGLAGHTDTQYF.

V is TRBV10-3 and J is TRBJ1-3, with 9 bases aligning to TRBD1. This CDR3 has 13 amino acids. Per the germline V gene, CDR1 is ENHRY and CDR2 is SYGVKD. J lost 2 bases, V lost 9 bases, and 2 bases had no gene match. CDR3 amino acids: CAITGGPGNTIYF. The CDR3 region has the DNA TGTGCCATTACAGGGGGCCCTGGAAACACCATATATTTT.

The chain recombines TRBV5-5 with TRBJ2-7; 11 bases match TRBD2. The CDR3 consists of 15 residues. V trimming: 0 bases; J trimming: 6 bases; junction bases outside the gene matches: 5. Germline CDR1 and CDR2: SGHKS and YYEKEE (reference sequence). The CDR3 loop is CASSLVASGRSEQYF. CDR3 nucleotides: TGTGCCAGCAGCTTGGTGGCTAGCGGGAGGAGCGAGCAGTACTTC.

The rearrangement links TRBV10-3 to TRBJ1-6; D is unclear. The germline gives CDR1 ENHRY, CDR2 SYGVKD. V was trimmed by 7 bases and J by 11 bases, leaving 12 bases between them. CDR3 size: 12 residues. In DNA, the CDR3 is TGTGCCATCACTGACGGTCCCACACCCCTCCACTTT. It yields the protein CAITDGPTPLHF.

The V call is TRBV24-1, the J call TRBJ2-6; D remains ambiguous. The germline gives CDR1 KGHDR, CDR2 SFDVKD. There are 16 residues in the CDR3. Trimming removed 2 bases at V and 1 base at J, with 8 bases between. The CDR3 DNA follows: TGTGCCACCAGTGATTCCCTAGATTCTGGGGCCAACGTCCTGACTTTC. Amino acids: CATSDSLDSGANVLTF.

The genes are TRBV19 and TRBJ1-2; 8 bases are shared with TRBD1. Per the germline V gene, CDR1 is LNHDA and CDR2 is SQIVND (reference sequence). The V gene end was trimmed by 5 bases and the J gene end by 5 bases; junction bases not matched to a gene: 4. This CDR3 comprises 13 residues. As DNA, the CDR3 is TGTGCCAGTAGTTTCCGACAGGGGTATGGCTACACCTTC. It translates to CASSFRQGYGYTF. The complete variable domain, with remaining parts taken from reference TRBV19 and TRBJ1-2, reads DGGITQSPKYLFRKEGQNVTLSCEQNLNHDAMYWYRQDPGQGLRLIYYSQIVNDFQKGDIAEGYSVSREKKESFPLTVTSAQKNPTAFYLCASSFRQGYGYTFGSGTRLTVV.

The chain carries TRBV11-2 and TRBJ2-1; D is possibly TRBD1 (6 bases). This CDR3 has 11 amino acids. The germline gives CDR1 SGHAT, CDR2 FQNNGV. The V gene lost 7 bases and the J gene lost 8 bases, with 9 bases spanning the gap. The CDR3 DNA is TGTGCCAGCACCACAGGGTATGAGCAGTTCTTC. It is translated as CASTTGYEQFF.

As concerns this clone: Additional DNA sequences in this sample encode the identical CDR3. This chain's CDR3 is CASSFKETQYF. The CDR3 DNA sequence: TGTGCCAGCAGTTTTAAAGAGACCCAGTACTTC. V and J are TRBV12-3 or TRBV12-4 and TRBJ2-5; D unclear. There are 11 residues in the CDR3. V lost 3 bases to trimming and J lost 3 bases, with 2 bases between them.

This clone was detected only once. The J gene is TRBJ2-7, the V gene TRBV9; 12 bases map to TRBD1. V lost 3 bases to trimming and J lost 2 bases; unmatched junction nucleotides: 3. CDR1 is SGDLS, CDR2 YYNGEE, per germline. This CDR3 comprises 15 residues. CDR3 sequence reads: CASSAGTGGTYEQYF. CDR3 nucleotide sequence: TGTGCCAGCAGCGCGGGGACAGGGGGCACCTACGAGCAGTACTTC.

V gene TRBV5-1 combines with J gene TRBJ2-5; weak D call: TRBD1 (6 bases). This CDR3 contains 13 residues. V was trimmed by 7 bases and J by 0 bases, leaving 10 bases between them. The germline V gene has CDR1 SGHRS and CDR2 YFSETQ. The CDR3 coding sequence is TGCGCCAGCGGGTGGGACAACCAAGAGACCCAGTACTTC. Its protein is CASGWDNQETQYF.

This sequence joins TRBV6-4 and TRBJ2-1; a weak D match, TRBD2 (6 bases). Germline values: CDR1 MRHNA, CDR2 SNTAGT. V dropped 4 bases and J dropped 2 bases, with 9 bases sitting between them. This CDR3 contains 14 residues. Here the CDR3 DNA reads TGTGCCAGCAGTGTGGGCGGGACCTACAATGAGCAGTTCTTC. Translating it yields CASSVGGTYNEQFF.

The sample holds a few counts of this clone. The rearrangement uses TRBV27 and TRBJ2-7; possible D gene TRBD1, 6 bases. The CDR3 covers 14 residues. CDR1 and CDR2 (germline): MNHEY, SMNVEV (reference sequence). Deletions cut 7 bases from V and 0 bases from J, with 13 bases between. The CDR3 DNA reads TGTGCCAGCACCACGACAGGTAGCTCCTACGAGCAGTACTTC. This encodes CASTTTGSSYEQYF.

In this sample, this clone turned up once. CDR3 coding DNA: TGTGCCAGCTTAAGGGGAGGGGACGAGCAGTACTTC. It is translated as CASLRGGDEQYF. The rearrangement links TRBV7-9 to TRBJ2-7, with 7 bases that match TRBD2. The junction had 6 bases not matched to a gene; V was cut back by 8 bases and J by 5 bases. The CDR3 spans 12 residues. Germline V lookup: CDR1 SEHNR, CDR2 FQNEAQ (reference sequence).

This chain uses TRBV15 with TRBJ2-7; 12 positions match TRBD1. The length of the CDR3 is 15 residues. Germline V lookup: CDR1 LNHNV, CDR2 YYDKDF (reference sequence). The trim removed 2 bases at V and 5 bases at J, leaving 4 bases unmatched. CDR3 DNA sequence: TGTGCCACCAGCAGATTTGGGACAGGGGGCCACGAGCAGTACTTC. Protein sequence: CATSRFGTGGHEQYF.

The chain combines TRBV11-2 with TRBJ2-5; D is unresolved. Per the germline V gene, CDR1 is SGHAT and CDR2 is FQNNGV. Deletions cut 2 bases from V and 5 bases from J, with 12 bases between. This CDR3 region has 14 residues. The CDR3 DNA reads as TGTGCCAGCAGCTTAATTTTGGCCACGGAGACCCAGTACTTC. It translates to CASSLILATETQYF.

This clone has only one observation. The CDR3 protein is CASSEAWANYGYTF. DNA for the CDR3: TGTGCCAGCAGTGAAGCTTGGGCAAACTATGGCTACACCTTC. The chain couples TRBV6-1 to TRBJ1-2; D not resolved. V lost 0 bases, J lost 2 bases, and 7 bases lay in between. Germline V gene sequence: CDR1 MNHNS, CDR2 SASEGT. This CDR3 spans 14 amino acids.

The CDR3 is CASSVQGTDTQYF. The CDR3 DNA sequence: TGTGCCAGCAGTGTTCAGGGCACAGATACGCAGTATTTT. The J gene is TRBJ2-3, the V gene TRBV6-4, with D uncertain. Germline loops: CDR1 MRHNA, CDR2 SNTAGT. The length of the CDR3 is 13 residues. Trimming removed 4 bases from V and 1 base from J, with 6 bases in between.